These 30 T cell receptor beta chains were all obtained from the same sample, sequenced in a study of T cells in tuberculosis. Assay used: immunoSEQ multiplex PCR; TCRdb lists only in-frame clones, some missing. The table records tens of thousands of clones, roughly 87% of them present only once. Time point noted: new active TB diagnosis, blood taken before or within 7 days of starting treatment. Sequencing used PBMCs, obtained at tuberculosis diagnosis. The source is an adult with tuberculosis.

This chain connects TRBV5-1 to TRBJ2-7; 9 nucleotides agree with TRBD1. The CDR3 runs to 12 residues. The V gene end was trimmed by 0 bases and the J gene end by 9 bases; junction bases not matched to a gene: 1. Germline V lookup: CDR1 SGHRS, CDR2 YFSETQ. The CDR3 nucleotides read TGCGCCAGCAGCTTGGAGGGACAGGGGCAGTACTTC. Protein product: CASSLEGQGQYF.

The chain links TRBV20-1 to TRBJ1-5, with D perhaps TRBD1 (6 bases). V lost 6 bases and J lost 11, with 14 bases in between. The germline V gene encodes CDR1 DFQATT and CDR2 SNEGSKA (reference sequence). CDR3 length equals 11 residues. For the CDR3, the DNA is TGCAGTGCCACACAGGGAGAGACCCAGCATTTT. This sequence encodes CSATQGETQHF.

The chain uses TRBV5-8 and TRBJ2-1; D is undetermined. This CDR3 spans 14 amino acids. The germline gives CDR1 SGHTS, CDR2 YDEGEE. Trimming removed 4 bases from V and 4 bases from J, with 12 bases in between. The CDR3 loop is CASSPEVRYNEQFF. In DNA, the CDR3 is TGTGCCAGCAGCCCCGAGGTGCGGTACAATGAGCAGTTCTTC.

CDR3 DNA sequence: TGTGCCAGCAGTAACCGGGTAGCGGGCACAGATACGCAGTATTTT. It yields the protein CASSNRVAGTDTQYF. This rearrangement joins TRBV6-5 to TRBJ2-3; possible D gene TRBD2, 6 bases. Germline CDR1 reads MNHEY; CDR2 reads SVGAGI. Between the trimmed V and J ends, which lost 5 bases and 1 base, there was a span of 13 bases. The CDR3 has 15 residues.

The chain is built from TRBV28 and TRBJ2-7, with D perhaps matching TRBD1 (5 bases). Germline-derived CDR1 and CDR2 are MDHEN and SYDVKM. CDR3 length equals 15 residues. V was trimmed by 8 bases and J by 1 base, leaving 18 bases between them. Here the CDR3 reads CASPPPEGDSYEQYF. In nucleotides, the CDR3 is TGTGCCAGCCCCCCACCCGAAGGGGATTCCTACGAGCAGTACTTC. Supplemented by reference TRBV28 and TRBJ2-7, the full variable domain reads DVKVTQSSRYLVKRTGEKVFLECVQDMDHENMFWYRQDPGLGLRLIYFSYDVKMKEKGDIPEGYSVSREKKERFSLILESASTNQTSMYLCASPPPEGDSYEQYFGPGTRLTVT.

In this sample, this clone turned up once. The chain combines TRBV28 with TRBJ1-6, with D possibly TRBD1 on 6 matching bases. The length of the CDR3 is 12 residues. With 6 bases removed from V and 8 bases from J, the gap between germline ends came to 8 bases. Germline values: CDR1 MDHEN, CDR2 SYDVKM. The CDR3 bases are TGTGCCAGCAGGACAGGTTATTCACCCCTCCACTTT. Amino acid sequence: CASRTGYSPLHF.

The chain has TRBV6-1 and TRBJ1-3, with 7 bases matching TRBD1. From germline, CDR1 is MNHNS and CDR2 SASEGT. V lost 0 bases to trimming and J lost 6 bases; unmatched junction nucleotides: 11. CDR3 size: 17 residues. The CDR3 sequence is CASSEATWPDRVNTIYF. In DNA form, the CDR3 reads TGTGCCAGCAGTGAAGCAACCTGGCCCGACAGGGTAAACACCATATATTTT.

The chain couples TRBV5-4 to TRBJ1-2, with TRBD1 identical over 12 bases. V was pared by 4 bases and J by 4 bases, with 11 bases of the junction left unmatched. CDR1 is SGHNT, CDR2 YYREEE, per germline (reference sequence). The CDR3 covers 17 residues. The CDR3 bases are TGTGCCAGCAGCCTCCCTAGGGGACAGGGGGCCTCCTATGGCTACACCTTC. Translating gives CASSLPRGQGASYGYTF.

Worth noting for this clone: An end of the junction differs from the germline gene, which may be a read error. The genes are TRBV6-5 and TRBJ2-1; 11 bases fit TRBD1. This CDR3 region has 16 residues. The germline CDR1 and CDR2 sequences are MNHEY and SVGAGI. CDR3 amino acids: CASSNSGTGGSNEQFF. CDR3 sequence (DNA): TGTGCCAGCAGTAACTCCGGGACAGGGGGGAGCAATGAGCAGTTCTTC.

This chain uses TRBV5-6 with TRBJ1-1; TRBD1 is a possible D gene (5 bases). The CDR3 sequence is 15 residues long. Germline values: CDR1 SGHDT, CDR2 YYEEEE. V was shortened by 4 bases and J by 0 bases, with 13 bases between the two germline ends. The CDR3 nucleotides are TGTGCCAGCAGCAGCTACGGGACTTTGAACACTGAAGCTTTCTTT. Translation gives CASSSYGTLNTEAFF.

Comments on this clone: The DNA is left out, because the CDR3 cannot be placed on it with certainty; the CDR3 is given as TCRdb lists it. The chain recombines TRBV20-1 with TRBJ1-2; the tabulated D call, TRBD1, remains unverified against the DNA. The CDR3 has 10 amino acids, counting both end residues. CDR1 and CDR2 (germline): DFQATT, SNEGSKA (reference sequence). The chain's CDR3 is CSASVGTGAF.

The chain is built from TRBV28 and TRBJ2-3; a weak D match, TRBD1 (6 bases). The CDR3 loop spans 16 amino acids. Germline CDR1 and CDR2: MDHEN and SYDVKM. Trimming shortened V by 3 bases and J by 1 base, and 14 bases separated the two germline ends. CDR3 region: CASSLGAQRGTDTQYF. Written as DNA, the CDR3 is TGTGCCAGCAGTTTGGGGGCACAACGTGGCACAGATACGCAGTATTTT.

J is TRBJ2-2 and V is TRBV5-1; 9 nucleotides agree with TRBD1. This CDR3 comprises 16 residues. CDR1 and CDR2 (germline): SGHRS, YFSETQ. The V and J ends lost 0 bases and 5 bases, in that order; junction bases with no gene match: 5. CDR3 coding DNA: TGCGCCAGCAGCTTGGGGGACAGGGTACAGACCGGGGAGCTGTTTTTT. Translation gives CASSLGDRVQTGELFF.

The rearrangement joins TRBV9 to TRBJ2-7; 10 bases align to TRBD1. Trimming cost V 4 bases and J 6 bases; bases outside gene matches: 7. The germline gives CDR1 SGDLS, CDR2 YYNGEE. The length of the CDR3 is 14 residues. The CDR3 is CASSKGQGTSEQYF. DNA for the CDR3: TGTGCCAGCAGCAAGGGACAGGGGACGTCCGAGCAGTACTTC.

This sequence joins TRBV5-1 and TRBJ1-6; D not resolved. CDR1 is SGHRS and CDR2 is YFSETQ in the germline V gene. The CDR3 is 15 residues long. V was cut by 0 bases and J by 10 bases, with 14 bases left in between. CDR3 sequence (DNA): TGCGCCAGCAGCTTGGGGCCCCGGGGAGAGTCACCCCTCCACTTT. The encoded protein is CASSLGPRGESPLHF.

The chain employs TRBV27 and TRBJ2-7, with a possible D match to TRBD2 (5 bases). The CDR3 is made up of 16 amino acids. V was clipped by 6 bases and J by 3 bases, with 21 bases between them. Germline V gene lookup returns CDR1 MNHEY and CDR2 SMNVEV (reference sequence). The CDR3: CASSPYFSGIYYEQYF. In DNA form, the CDR3 reads TGTGCCAGCAGCCCCTATTTCTCCGGGATCTACTACGAGCAGTACTTC.

The chain uses TRBV7-9 and TRBJ1-2, with D uncertain. The CDR3 has 14 residues. Germline-derived CDR1 and CDR2 are SEHNR and FQNEAQ (reference sequence). Trimming shortened V by 4 bases and J by 4 bases, and 13 bases separated the two germline ends. For the CDR3, the DNA is TGTGCCAGCAGCTCCAACCCCTATCTCTATGGCTACACCTTC. Amino acid sequence: CASSSNPYLYGYTF.

The chain couples TRBV5-1 to TRBJ2-5; D gene uncertain. This CDR3 has 12 residues. The germline V gene has CDR1 SGHRS and CDR2 YFSETQ. Trimming cost V 4 bases and J 7 bases, with 11 bases left between them. The CDR3 here is CASSEPPGTQYF. The CDR3 DNA sequence: TGCGCCAGCAGCGAACCGCCGGGGACCCAGTACTTC.

For the CDR3, the DNA is TGTGCCAGCAGTTTATCCGCAGGGCCCTATAATTCACCCCTCCACTTT. This codes for CASSLSAGPYNSPLHF. V usage is TRBV28 and J usage is TRBJ1-6; the D gene is possibly TRBD1 (5 bases). Per the germline V gene, CDR1 is MDHEN and CDR2 is SYDVKM. The ends were cut back, 1 base at V and 2 bases at J, with 9 bases in the middle. This CDR3 contains 16 residues.

This rearrangement joins TRBV7-9 to TRBJ2-7; TRBD1 aligns across 7 bases. The CDR3 contains 14 residues. The ends lost 5 bases at V and 0 bases at J; junction bases unmatched: 4. Germline V gene sequence: CDR1 SEHNR, CDR2 FQNEAQ (reference sequence). The CDR3 region has the DNA TGTGCCAGCAGCCCCGGGACAGACTCCTACGAGCAGTACTTC. This gives the protein CASSPGTDSYEQYF. Drawing the rest from reference TRBV7-9 and TRBJ2-7, the complete variable domain is DTGVSQNPRHKITKRGQNVTFRCDPISEHNRLYWYRQTLGQGPEFLTYFQNEAQLEKSRLLSDRFSAERPKGSFSTLEIQRTEQGDSAMYLCASSPGTDSYEQYFGPGTRLTVT.

The V call is TRBV4-2, the J call TRBJ2-7; a weak D match, TRBD1 (6 bases). The CDR3 is 16 amino acids. Germline V CDR1 and CDR2: LGHNA, YNFKEQ. Deletions cut 1 base from V and 4 bases from J, with 17 bases between. The CDR3 loop reads CASSQAGESAHYEQYF. CDR3 sequence (DNA): TGTGCCAGCAGCCAAGCAGGGGAATCGGCCCATTACGAGCAGTACTTC.

The rearrangement links TRBV15 to TRBJ2-2; 11 nucleotides align to TRBD1. Germline CDR1 and CDR2: LNHNV and YYDKDF (reference sequence). The V gene end was trimmed by 2 bases and the J gene end by 3 bases; junction bases not matched to a gene: 17. This CDR3 comprises 21 residues. The CDR3 reads CATSRLPGQGAGGSYTGELFF. The DNA of the CDR3 is TGTGCCACCAGCAGACTACCTGGACAGGGGGCCGGGGGGTCATACACCGGGGAGCTGTTTTTT.

This chain joins TRBV2 and TRBJ2-7; 8 bases are shared with TRBD2. The CDR3 length is 13 residues. The germline gives CDR1 SNHLY, CDR2 FYNNEI. Trimming removed 1 base from V and 5 bases from J; junction bases left unmatched: 1. CDR3 nucleotide sequence: TGTGCCAGCAGTGAAGGGACTAGCAACGAGCAGTACTTC. Its translation: CASSEGTSNEQYF.

The rearrangement uses TRBV27 and TRBJ1-6; D is undetermined. The germline CDR1 and CDR2 sequences are MNHEY and SMNVEV (reference sequence). V shed 4 bases and J shed 1 base, with 11 bases lying between them. The CDR3 has 16 residues. The CDR3 is CASSWSGASYNSPLHF. The CDR3 DNA is TGTGCCAGCAGTTGGAGCGGTGCTTCCTATAATTCACCCCTCCACTTT.

The rearrangement uses TRBV30 and TRBJ1-2; D unclear. V lost 4 bases and J 1 base, leaving 4 bases between the germline ends. Germline V gene data show CDR1 as GTSNPN and CDR2 as SVGIG (reference sequence). The CDR3 runs 11 residues. DNA of the CDR3: TGTGCCTGGACGGGTAACTATGGCTACACCTTC. It codes for CAWTGNYGYTF.

The rearrangement links TRBV30 to TRBJ1-2; no firm D call. This CDR3 has 12 amino acids. Germline lookup yields CDR1 GTSNPN and CDR2 SVGIG (reference sequence). The V and J ends lost 5 bases and 4 bases respectively, with 11 bases between them. In DNA form, the CDR3 reads TGTGCCTGGCATGATTTTAGCTATGGCTACACCTTC. Translated, it gives CAWHDFSYGYTF.

The chain is built from TRBV10-3 and TRBJ2-3; D is undetermined. Between the trimmed V and J ends, which lost 6 bases and 0 bases, there was a span of 7 bases. There are 13 residues in the CDR3. Germline V CDR1 and CDR2: ENHRY, SYGVKD. Written as DNA, the CDR3 is TGTGCCATCAGAGGCGGAAGCACAGATACGCAGTATTTT. Protein product: CAIRGGSTDTQYF.

The rearrangement uses TRBV7-2 and TRBJ1-4; D is perhaps TRBD1 (6 bases). There are 14 residues in the CDR3. Trimming removed 1 base at V and 4 bases at J, with 7 bases between. The germline CDR1 and CDR2 sequences are SGHTA and FQGNSA. The CDR3 is CASSLDRVNEKLFF. The CDR3 region has the DNA TGTGCCAGCAGCTTAGACAGGGTTAATGAAAAACTGTTTTTT.

The chain links TRBV28 to TRBJ2-7; D ambiguous. Germline V gives CDR1 MDHEN, CDR2 SYDVKM. The CDR3 has 14 residues. Trimming pared 3 bases from V and 2 bases from J, leaving 11 bases between. CDR3 sequence reads: CASSFGEITYEQYF. The DNA of the CDR3 is TGTGCCAGCAGTTTCGGAGAGATCACCTACGAGCAGTACTTC.

The chain is built from TRBV5-6 and TRBJ1-2, with D possibly TRBD1 on 5 matching bases. V dropped 0 bases and J dropped 5 bases, with 11 bases sitting between them. The CDR3 is made up of 14 amino acids. Germline assignment: CDR1 SGHDT and CDR2 YYEEEE. The CDR3 bases are TGTGCCAGCAGCTTGGAAACAGGCTTTTATGGCTACACCTTC. This codes for CASSLETGFYGYTF. Full variable domain (missing parts from reference TRBV5-6 and TRBJ1-2): DAGVTQSPTHLIKTRGQQVTLRCSPKSGHDTVSWYQQALGQGPQFIFQYYEEEERQRGNFPDRFSGHQFPNYSSELNVNALLLGDSALYLCASSLETGFYGYTFGSGTRLTVV.